These T cell receptor beta chains were read from a single sample in a study of CD8 T cells in Susac syndrome. TCRdb analysed the immunoSEQ multiplex PCR reads with MiXCR anew, one entry per CDR3 protein. This table holds about 150,000 distinct CDR3 sequences, roughly 95% found once. The sample taken for sequencing was CD4+ T cells from PBMCs. The receptors were gathered from a human donor with Susac syndrome. Each CDR3 is given with its conserved first and last residue. Each record gives: clone size, J gene, D gene, V gene, CDR3 DNA, CDR3 protein. D genes are given only for firm matches. The size of a clone is reported for some rows only, either as once, few or many, or as a class for expanded clones.

NA | TRBJ2-7 | NA | TRBV2 | TGTGCCAGCGGAACCGGGACCTACGAGCAGTACTTC | CASGTGTYEQYF
NA | TRBJ1-5 | NA | TRBV27 | TGTGCCAGCAGTCTCTCGGGACGCCTCAATCAGCCCCAGCATTTT | CASSLSGRLNQPQHF
NA | TRBJ1-5 | TRBD1 | TRBV24-1 | TGTGCCACCAGTGATGGGGAGGGGGCTGATCAGCCCCAGCATTTT | CATSDGEGADQPQHF
NA | TRBJ2-3 | NA | TRBV6-5 | TGTGCCAGCAGATATAACCCCACTAGCCCAGATACGCAGTATTTT | CASRYNPTSPDTQYF
NA | TRBJ2-7 | NA | TRBV3-1 | TGTGCCAGCAGCCGTAGAACCTCCTACGAGCAGTACTTC | CASSRRTSYEQYF
NA | TRBJ2-2 | TRBD1 | TRBV7-8 | TGTGCCAGCACCCCTCAGGGGGTGGTGGCTGGGGAGCTGTTTTTT | CASTPQGVVAGELFF
NA | TRBJ1-1 | NA | TRBV7-9 | TGTGCCAGCACGTCACAGGCAAACACTGAAGCTTTCTTT | CASTSQANTEAFF
NA | TRBJ2-3 | NA | TRBV20-1 | TGCAGTGCTAGAGAGGCAGGGCGCACAGATACGCAGTATTTT | CSAREAGRTDTQYF
NA | TRBJ2-5 | NA | TRBV29-1 | TGCAGCGTGCCCCCCGGGGATAGGGAGACCCAGTACTTC | CSVPPGDRETQYF
NA | TRBJ2-1 | NA | TRBV11-1 | TGTGCCAGCAGCTTAGGTCGGGCCCAGGATTCCGGTGAGCAGTTCTTC | CASSLGRAQDSGEQFF
NA | TRBJ2-5 | NA | TRBV7-2 | TGTGCCAGCAGTACAGGGTACCGGGAGACCCAGTACTTC | CASSTGYRETQYF
NA | TRBJ2-1 | TRBD2 | TRBV6-1 | TGTGCCAGCACCCCAGTAGCGGGGGGCCCCTACAATGAGCAGTTCTTC | CASTPVAGGPYNEQFF
NA | TRBJ1-1 | TRBD1 | TRBV20-1 | TGCAGTGCCAGGAGGACAGGGGGGAACACTGAAGCTTTCTTT | CSARRTGGNTEAFF
NA | TRBJ2-1 | NA | TRBV6-6 | TGTGCCAGCGGGCGGGACTCCTACAATGAGCAGTTCTTC | CASGRDSYNEQFF
NA | TRBJ1-5 | NA | TRBV29-1 | TGCAGCGTTGAGGGTACTGCAAATACCCAGCATTTT | CSVEGTANTQHF
NA | TRBJ1-1 | TRBD1 | TRBV9 | TGTGCCAGCAGCGTAGAACCCGGGACAGGGAGCGCTGAAGCTTTCTTT | CASSVEPGTGSAEAFF
NA | TRBJ2-1 | TRBD1 | TRBV4-1 | TGCGCCAGCAGCCAAGCGGGACAGGGGGCCAATGAGCAGTTCTTC | CASSQAGQGANEQFF
NA | TRBJ1-6 | NA | TRBV25-1 | TGTGCCAGCAGAGAGGACCTCCTTCTGCCCCTCCACTTT | CASREDLLLPLHF
NA | TRBJ2-2 | NA | TRBV29-1 | TGCAGCGTGAGTGGAGGGGCGAACACCGGGGAGCTGTTTTTT | CSVSGGANTGELFF
NA | TRBJ2-1 | TRBD2 | TRBV7-3 | TGTGCCAGCAGCTTAAACCCGACTAGCGGTGCCTACAATGAGCAGTTCTTC | CASSLNPTSGAYNEQFF
NA | TRBJ2-5 | NA | TRBV29-1 | TGCAGCGTTGGGGACGGCCAAGAGACCCAGTACTTC | CSVGDGQETQYF
NA | TRBJ2-6 | NA | TRBV2 | TGTGCCAGCAGTGAAACACGTGACAGCTCTGGGGCCAACGTCCTGACTTTC | CASSETRDSSGANVLTF
NA | TRBJ2-2 | NA | TRBV9 | TGTGCCAGCAGCGTAGTGTTTGGCGGGGAGCTGTTTTTT | CASSVVFGGELFF
NA | TRBJ2-7 | NA | TRBV11-2 | TGTGCCAGCAGCTCCTCGGGGCGGGGCGACTACGAGCAGTACTTC | CASSSSGRGDYEQYF
NA | TRBJ1-3 | TRBD1 | TRBV20-1 | TGCAGTGCTAGACGGGGACAGGGAAACACCATATATTTT | CSARRGQGNTIYF
NA | TRBJ1-2 | TRBD1 | TRBV12-3/TRBV12-4 | TGTGCCAGCAGTGTGGGACAGTACCTCTATGGCTACACCTTC | CASSVGQYLYGYTF
few | TRBJ2-1 | NA | TRBV18 | TGTGCCAGCTCACCAAGCCGGAATGAGCAGTTCTTC | CASSPSRNEQFF